This entry lists 25 T cell receptor beta chains sequenced from one sample in a study of OX40 agonist ivuxolimab in advanced cancers. The library was made by the immunoSEQ multiplex PCR assay. TCRdb took over this immuneACCESS table, retaining in-frame rearrangements with V and J assigned. Such tables are incomplete; in checked studies, under half of the missing clones stem from an unresolved V gene, and the remainder is unexplained. In this sample the table shows about 31,000 clones, about 85% of which occur a single time. Of the sample, about 38% falls within the top ten clones. This specimen consisted of CD4+ or CD8+ T cells sorted from blood, obtained in a trial of the OX40 agonist ivuxolimab. These receptors were collected from an adult with an advanced solid tumor such as melanoma, head and neck, liver or kidney cancer.

The chain uses TRBV27 and TRBJ2-1; D gene unclear. V was cut by 2 bases and J by 8 bases, with 10 bases left in between. CDR1 is MNHEY and CDR2 is SMNVEV in the germline V gene (reference sequence). The CDR3 sequence is 13 residues long. CDR3 loop: CASSLVWADEQFF. The CDR3 nucleotides read TGTGCCAGCAGTTTAGTGTGGGCGGATGAGCAGTTCTTC.

This clone was observed a handful of times. The chain joins TRBV10-1 to TRBJ1-2; D is ambiguous. The V gene's germline CDR1 is WNHNN and CDR2 SYGVQD (reference sequence). The CDR3 loop spans 12 amino acids. Trimming left V 5 bases short and J 4 bases short, with 8 bases between. CDR3 protein: CASSNTAYGYTF. In DNA, the CDR3 is TGCGCCAGCAGTAATACCGCCTATGGCTACACCTTC.

V usage is TRBV4-1 and J usage is TRBJ2-5; TRBD2 might be the D (5 bases). This CDR3 has 13 residues. V dropped 5 bases and J dropped 5 bases, with 12 bases sitting between them. The V gene's germline CDR1 is MGHRA and CDR2 YSYEKL. As DNA, the CDR3 is TGCGCCAGCAGCGTGGCTCGCGGGGAGACCCAGTACTTC. It specifies CASSVARGETQYF.

This clone was seen only once. The V call is TRBV4-2, the J call TRBJ1-1, with unresolved D. V lost 3 bases to trimming and J lost 7 bases, with 6 bases between them. The germline V gene has CDR1 LGHNA and CDR2 YNFKEQ. The CDR3 loop spans 11 amino acids. The CDR3 coding sequence is TGTGCCAGCAGCCATGAAGGTGAAGCTTTCTTT. Protein sequence: CASSHEGEAFF.

The chain joins TRBV11-2 to TRBJ2-7; D is undetermined. This CDR3 is built from 12 residues. The germline V gene has CDR1 SGHAT and CDR2 FQNNGV. V was cut by 0 bases and J by 3 bases, with 3 bases left in between. For the CDR3, the DNA is TGTGCCAGCAGCTTAGATAGCTACGAGCAGTACTTC. Amino acids: CASSLDSYEQYF.

The V and J genes are TRBV15 and TRBJ2-5, with D uncertain. The DNA end favors TRBJ2-7, so the J call may be wrong. This CDR3 contains 17 residues. The germline CDR1 and CDR2 sequences are LNHNV and YYDKDF (reference sequence). CDR3 bases: TGTGCCACCAGCAGGGGTCTGGACGGATCTTGGTTCTACGAGCAGTACTTC. This translates into CATSRGLDGSWFYEQYF.

The V and J genes are TRBV12-5 and TRBJ2-4; a weak D match, TRBD1 (5 bases). The CDR3 has 19 residues. V lost 3 bases and J 1 base, leaving 22 bases between the germline ends. Germline V lookup: CDR1 LGHNT, CDR2 FRNRAP. CDR3 residues: CASGLFRQWLLVAKNIQYF. CDR3 DNA: TGTGCTAGTGGTTTATTCCGACAGTGGCTTCTCGTCGCCAAAAACATTCAGTACTTC.

This clone came up once. The chain recombines TRBV6-5 with TRBJ1-2; 9 bases agree with TRBD1. V lost 4 bases and J lost 7; bases outside the gene matches: 13. Germline-derived CDR1 and CDR2 are MNHEY and SVGAGI. This CDR3 contains 16 residues. The CDR3 loop is CASSLIQGAHSRGYTF. The CDR3 nucleotides read TGTGCCAGCAGTTTAATACAGGGGGCGCACTCTCGTGGCTACACCTTC.

The chain recombines TRBV27 with TRBJ2-1; 7 bases fit TRBD2. The length of the CDR3 is 14 residues. With V trimmed by 3 bases and J by 5 bases, 4 bases remained unmatched. Germline V lookup: CDR1 MNHEY, CDR2 SMNVEV (reference sequence). Here the CDR3 DNA reads TGTGCCAGCAGTTTCAGCGGGGCCCACAATGAGCAGTTCTTC. It translates to CASSFSGAHNEQFF.

The CDR3 is CASWGLGNQPQHF. The DNA of the CDR3 is TGTGCCAGCTGGGGGTTGGGTAATCAGCCCCAGCATTTT. The gene calls are TRBV27 and TRBJ1-5; TRBD1 is a possible D gene (5 bases). The CDR3 has 13 residues. Trimming stripped 8 bases from V and 4 bases from J, with 12 bases between. Germline V gene sequence: CDR1 MNHEY, CDR2 SMNVEV (reference sequence).

The J gene is TRBJ2-1, the V gene TRBV29-1; D gene unclear. The CDR3 runs 13 residues. V lost 3 bases, J lost 8 bases, and 14 bases lay in between. Germline CDR1 is SQVTM and CDR2 is ANQGSEA. This chain's CDR3 is CSVDESSIYEQFF. CDR3 DNA: TGCAGCGTTGATGAGAGCAGCATATATGAGCAGTTCTTC.

J is TRBJ2-7 and V is TRBV7-9; D is undetermined. The germline CDR1 and CDR2 sequences are SEHNR and FQNEAQ (reference sequence). V was shortened by 5 bases and J by 3 bases, with 5 bases between the two germline ends. The CDR3 extends over 11 amino acids. The CDR3 loop is CASSPGYEQYF. The CDR3 DNA reads as TGTGCCAGCAGCCCTGGCTACGAGCAGTACTTC. Filled out from reference TRBV7-9 and TRBJ2-7, the complete variable domain reads DTGVSQNPRHKITKRGQNVTFRCDPISEHNRLYWYRQTLGQGPEFLTYFQNEAQLEKSRLLSDRFSAERPKGSFSTLEIQRTEQGDSAMYLCASSPGYEQYFGPGTRLTVT.

The chain employs TRBV28 and TRBJ2-1; D is perhaps TRBD1 (5 bases). The CDR3 sequence is 14 residues long. Germline CDR1 and CDR2: MDHEN and SYDVKM. The V end lost 2 bases, the J end lost 2 bases, and 7 bases lay between the germline ends. The CDR3 coding sequence is TGTGCCAGCAGTTTAGGGGCCACCTACAATGAGCAGTTCTTC. Its translation: CASSLGATYNEQFF.

This rearrangement joins TRBV7-6 to TRBJ2-5; D possibly uses TRBD1 or TRBD2 (5 bases each). The CDR3 contains 16 residues. Trimming removed 5 bases at V and 5 bases at J, with 21 bases between. Germline V lookup: CDR1 SGHVS, CDR2 FNYEAQ. The CDR3 region has the DNA TGTGCCAGCAGCCCTCGGGACGGTCCTTCTGGGGAGACCCAGTACTTC. Its protein product is CASSPRDGPSGETQYF.

This chain joins TRBV11-2 and TRBJ2-2; 10 positions match TRBD2. This CDR3 has 19 amino acids. Germline V lookup: CDR1 SGHAT, CDR2 FQNNGV. After removal of 3 bases from V and 2 bases from J, the junction contained 12 bases not matched to a gene. In DNA, the CDR3 is TGTGCCAGCAGCTTTCCCCAGACTAGCGGGTGGTTTAACACCGGGGAGCTGTTTTTT. Amino acids: CASSFPQTSGWFNTGELFF.

CDR3 region: CASSQDLRGALEAFF. DNA of the CDR3: TGTGCCAGCAGCCAAGATCTCCGCGGGGCCCTTGAAGCTTTCTTT. The chain recombines TRBV4-2 with TRBJ1-1; TRBD1 might be the D (5 bases). The CDR3 length is 15 residues. Trimming shortened V by 0 bases and J by 7 bases, and 15 bases separated the two germline ends. Germline V gene sequence: CDR1 LGHNA, CDR2 YNFKEQ.

The V and J genes are TRBV5-1 and TRBJ1-4; TRBD1 might be the D (5 bases). Germline CDR1 reads SGHRS; CDR2 reads YFSETQ. V lost 0 bases and J lost 7, with 10 bases in between. This CDR3 has 14 amino acids. The CDR3 DNA reads TGCGCCAGCAGCTTGGACAGGTGGGGTGAAAAACTGTTTTTT. Amino acids: CASSLDRWGEKLFF.

The chain has TRBV14 and TRBJ2-1, with 10 positions matching TRBD2. Trimming removed 4 bases from V and 7 bases from J; junction bases left unmatched: 7. This CDR3 contains 15 residues. Germline V gene sequence: CDR1 SGHDN, CDR2 FVKESK. This CDR3 reads CASSLLAGIWNEQFF. The DNA of the CDR3 is TGTGCCAGCAGCCTACTAGCGGGGATCTGGAATGAGCAGTTCTTC.

The V and J genes are TRBV7-8 and TRBJ1-1; D is unclear. With 1 base removed from V and 3 bases from J, the gap between germline ends came to 9 bases. The CDR3 totals 14 residues. Germline values: CDR1 SGHVS, CDR2 FQNEAQ. The CDR3 here is CASSLGVSDTEAFF. DNA for the CDR3: TGTGCCAGCAGCTTAGGGGTATCAGACACTGAAGCTTTCTTT.

The V and J genes are TRBV19 and TRBJ2-1; 9 positions agree with TRBD1. The length of the CDR3 is 16 residues. Germline values: CDR1 LNHDA, CDR2 SQIVND (reference sequence). V trimming: 0 bases; J trimming: 4 bases; junction bases outside the gene matches: 4. CDR3 bases: TGTGCCAGTAGTATAGAGGGACAGGGAGGGTACAATGAGCAGTTCTTC. Amino acids: CASSIEGQGGYNEQFF.

The chain carries TRBV5-4 and TRBJ2-2, with 7 bases aligning to TRBD2. CDR1 is SGHNT, CDR2 YYREEE, per germline (reference sequence). There are 15 residues in the CDR3. V was pared by 5 bases and J by 5 bases, with 9 bases of the junction left unmatched. The CDR3 loop is CASSGPGGGTGELFF. The CDR3 DNA sequence: TGTGCCAGCAGTGGCCCCGGCGGGGGAACCGGGGAGCTGTTTTTT.

Comment on this clone: A junction boundary mismatches the germline segment, possibly from a read error. This chain links TRBV19 with TRBJ2-3; D remains unclear. Per the germline V gene, CDR1 is LNHDA and CDR2 is SQIVND (reference sequence). The CDR3 runs 17 residues. The CDR3 DNA is TGTGCCAGCAGTAACGCCCTCTTTCTGAGTAGCCACATCGAGCAGTATTTT. It is translated as CASSNALFLSSHIEQYF.

The genes are TRBV15 and TRBJ2-5; tentatively, D is TRBD1 (6 bases). The germline V and J ends were trimmed by 0 bases and 1 base, with 9 bases remaining between them. Germline assignment: CDR1 LNHNV and CDR2 YYDKDF (reference sequence). CDR3 length: 15 amino acids. The CDR3: CATSRDRGSQETQYF. The CDR3 DNA follows: TGTGCCACCAGCAGAGATAGGGGGTCCCAAGAGACCCAGTACTTC.

CDR3 in amino acids: CASSLFGGTSYEQYF. The CDR3 nucleotides read TGTGCCAGCAGTTTATTTGGCGGAACTTCCTACGAGCAGTACTTC. The J gene is TRBJ2-7, the V gene TRBV27; unclear D gene. Deletions cut 1 base from V and 1 base from J, with 11 bases between. The CDR3 has 15 amino acids. Per germline, CDR1 MNHEY and CDR2 SMNVEV (reference sequence).

The J gene is TRBJ2-1, the V gene TRBV29-1; 8 bases agree with TRBD1. Germline V gene lookup returns CDR1 SQVTM and CDR2 ANQGSEA. This CDR3 has 16 amino acids. With 0 bases clipped from V and 1 base from J, the junction kept 5 bases outside the gene matches. The CDR3 DNA is TGCAGCGTTGAAGATCCAGGGGGCTTATCCTACAATGAGCAGTTCTTC. It encodes CSVEDPGGLSYNEQFF.